These 10 T cell receptor beta chains share one sample of origin, sequenced in a study of blood T cell repertoires in COVID-19. Libraries were prepared by immunoSEQ multiplex PCR; TCRdb keeps only in-frame clonotypes and omits some of them. The sample has over 130,000 clones; about nine tenths are singletons. What was sequenced was peripheral blood. These receptor sequences come from a woman over 75 with acute or convalescent COVID-19.

The chain combines TRBV28 with TRBJ1-6, with D perhaps TRBD1 (6 bases). Trimming left V 8 bases short and J 0 bases short, with 11 bases between. Germline-derived CDR1 and CDR2 are MDHEN and SYDVKM. The CDR3 runs to 15 residues. The DNA for the CDR3 is TGTGCCAGCTTGAGGGGGACCTCCTATAATTCACCCCTCCACTTT. Protein product: CASLRGTSYNSPLHF.

V and J are TRBV28 and TRBJ2-2, with D perhaps TRBD1 (6 bases). The CDR3 runs to 13 residues. The ends were cut back, 6 bases at V and 10 bases at J, with 15 bases in the middle. Germline-derived CDR1 and CDR2 are MDHEN and SYDVKM. CDR3 DNA sequence: TGTGCCAGCAGCCGGGACACCACCTCGGAGCTGTTTTTT. As protein: CASSRDTTSELFF.

The gene calls are TRBV15 and TRBJ1-4; 9 positions agree with TRBD1. The CDR3 contains 17 residues. The germline V gene encodes CDR1 LNHNV and CDR2 YYDKDF (reference sequence). V lost 4 bases, J lost 0 bases, and 6 bases stayed unmatched. The CDR3 spells CATSKGDRVPTNEKLFF. The CDR3 nucleotides are TGTGCCACCAGCAAGGGGGACAGGGTCCCAACTAATGAAAAACTGTTTTTT.

This chain uses TRBV7-8 with TRBJ1-2, with D perhaps matching TRBD1 (5 bases). Looked up from germline, CDR1 is SGHVS and CDR2 is FQNEAQ. There are 15 residues in the CDR3. V was trimmed by 2 bases and J by 4 bases, leaving 14 bases between them. For the CDR3, the DNA is TGTGCCAGCAGCTTATCCTCGGGGGGGACCTATGGCTACACCTTC. Translating it yields CASSLSSGGTYGYTF.

The chain joins TRBV9 to TRBJ1-4, with D possibly matching TRBD1 (5 bases). The CDR3 has 14 amino acids. Germline loops: CDR1 SGDLS, CDR2 YYNGEE. Trimming stripped 0 bases from V and 6 bases from J, with 9 bases between. CDR3 in DNA: TGTGCCAGCAGCGTAGGACAGCCGGATGAAAAACTGTTTTTT. Protein sequence: CASSVGQPDEKLFF.

V is TRBV6-1 and J is TRBJ1-2, with D maybe TRBD1 (6 bases). The CDR3 is 15 amino acids. CDR1 is MNHNS and CDR2 is SASEGT in the germline V gene. Trimming cost V 5 bases and J 4 bases, with 17 bases left between them. The CDR3 loop is CASSPDGGQGYGYTF. The CDR3 nucleotides read TGTGCCAGCAGTCCCGACGGGGGGCAGGGCTATGGCTACACCTTC.

The rearrangement links TRBV28 to TRBJ1-4; 11 nucleotides line up with TRBD1. Germline CDR1 MDHEN, CDR2 SYDVKM. This CDR3 comprises 16 residues. J gave up 8 bases and V 0 bases, and 5 bases lay outside the gene matches. CDR3 residues: CASSLWGQGVGEKLFF. In nucleotides, the CDR3 is TGTGCCAGCAGTTTATGGGGACAGGGGGTAGGGGAAAAACTGTTTTTT.

The chain recombines TRBV6-5 with TRBJ1-1, with 10 bases fitting TRBD1. Trimming removed 4 bases from V and 4 bases from J; junction bases left unmatched: 3. Germline assignment: CDR1 MNHEY and CDR2 SVGAGI. This CDR3 is built from 14 residues. The CDR3 DNA sequence: TGTGCCAGCAGTTTCGGACAGGGGGTCACTGAAGCTTTCTTT. It yields the protein CASSFGQGVTEAFF.

The chain uses TRBV18 and TRBJ2-2, with 8 bases matching TRBD1. There are 15 residues in the CDR3. From germline, CDR1 is KGHSH and CDR2 LQKENI. Trimming removed 6 bases from V and 3 bases from J; junction bases left unmatched: 6. The CDR3 sequence is CASSPDRVDTGELFF. CDR3 DNA: TGTGCCAGCTCGCCGGACAGGGTAGACACCGGGGAGCTGTTTTTT. The variable domain in full, with the rest retrieved from reference TRBV18 and TRBJ2-2, is NAGVMQNPRHLVRRRGQEARLRCSPMKGHSHVYWYRQLPEEGLKFMVYLQKENIIDESGMPKERFSAEFPKEGPSILRIQQVVRGDSAAYFCASSPDRVDTGELFFGEGSRLTVL.

This sequence joins TRBV2 and TRBJ2-2; TRBD2 agrees at 7 bases. Germline-derived CDR1 and CDR2 are SNHLY and FYNNEI. V trimming: 2 bases; J trimming: 5 bases; junction bases outside the gene matches: 2. The CDR3 runs 14 residues. The CDR3 region has the DNA TGTGCCAGCAGTGAACTGGGAGGGACCGGGGAGCTGTTTTTT. This encodes CASSELGGTGELFF.